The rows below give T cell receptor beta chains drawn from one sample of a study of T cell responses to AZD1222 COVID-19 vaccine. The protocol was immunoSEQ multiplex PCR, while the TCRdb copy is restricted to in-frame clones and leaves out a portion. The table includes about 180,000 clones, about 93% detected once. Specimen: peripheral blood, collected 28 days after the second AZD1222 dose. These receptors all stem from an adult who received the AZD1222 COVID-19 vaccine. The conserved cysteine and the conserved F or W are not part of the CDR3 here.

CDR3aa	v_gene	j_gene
ASSLGDPGIPVQPQH	TRBV5-6	TRBJ1-5
ATSREGSGNTGELF	TRBV15	TRBJ2-2
ASSDAQGPNEQY	TRBV10-2	TRBJ2-7
ASSEQVGLNIQY	TRBV28	TRBJ2-4
ASSPLASGLNTGELF	TRBV9	TRBJ2-2
ASSFGGQVTDTQY	TRBV5-1	TRBJ2-3
ASHSSGEPSYNEQF	TRBV27	TRBJ2-1
ASRTDRPNYGYT	TRBV19	TRBJ1-2
ASSAGQGHTYEQY	TRBV5-1	TRBJ2-7
ASSLPPGKETQY	TRBV5-4	TRBJ2-5
ASSLEYEQF	TRBV5-6	TRBJ2-1
ASSLWPGTGAEKLF	TRBV5-1	TRBJ1-4
ASSNTGTEAYEQY	TRBV28	TRBJ2-7
ASSRNTGSEGEKLF	TRBV7-2	TRBJ1-4
ASRLAPGSYNEQF	TRBV27	TRBJ2-1
ASRAIESSYNEQF	TRBV5-1	TRBJ2-1
ASSYSGRVGSTEAF	TRBV6-2/TRBV6-3	TRBJ1-1
ASSYSTRLSSGNTIY	TRBV6-2/TRBV6-3	TRBJ1-3
ASSQDQTATNEKLF	TRBV4-2	TRBJ1-4
ASSLEGQGLSTDTQY	TRBV7-2	TRBJ2-3
ASRRDRGTDTQY	TRBV7-3	TRBJ2-3
AISESKVMNTEAF	TRBV10-3	TRBJ1-1
ASGPASGQGRVGETQY	TRBV5-1	TRBJ2-5
ASSLAVGGTGTEAF	TRBV7-9	TRBJ1-1
ASSPNGRSNEKLF	TRBV2	TRBJ1-4
ASGPHTQY	TRBV19	TRBJ2-3
ASSASVDRPSGELF	TRBV9	TRBJ2-2
ASSLGTSGSTDTQY	TRBV5-1	TRBJ2-3
ASSMNPGGRGQGNTIY	TRBV28	TRBJ1-3